This T cell receptor (beta chain) was recovered during a study of response to subunit inactivated influenza vaccine. The CDR3 extends over 12 amino acids. The V end lost 2 bases, the J end lost 3 bases, and 4 bases lay between the germline ends. TCRdb redid the calling of the RT-PCR reads with MiXCR, one entry per CDR3 protein. The data hold around 850,000 distinct CDR3 sequences, with less than 20% observed a single time. The chain uses TRBV12-3 or TRBV12-4 and TRBJ2-5; D unclear. Material: PBMCs from blood, obtained more than 4 days after vaccination. The receptor's source is a man aged 45-65 years who received an inactivated influenza vaccine. The CDR3 DNA reads as TGTGCCAGCAGTTTAAGGAAAGAGACCCAGTACTTC. It yields the protein CASSLRKETQYF.